This is a list of T cell receptor beta chains from one sample in a study of blood T cell repertoires in COVID-19. Produced via immunoSEQ multiplex PCR; TCRdb's table is partial and in-frame only. The sample comprises 12,000 to 15,000 clones, less than 90% of which are singletons, and over 15% rests with the top ten. Material: peripheral blood. The receptor set was obtained from a man between 35 and 55 years old with active or convalescent COVID-19. The CDR3 runs from the conserved cysteine through the conserved F or W. The order of the fields is D gene, V gene, J gene, clone size, CDR3 protein, CDR3 DNA. D genes are given only for firm matches. Expanded clones are given a class, and other clones once, few, many or no size at all.

.	TRBV7-9	TRBJ1-2	.	CASSLTTDHNYGYTF	TGTGCCAGCAGCTTGACCACAGATCATAACTATGGCTACACCTTC
TRBD1	TRBV4-1	TRBJ1-6	few	CASSQRQGQTLHF	TGCGCCAGCAGCCAGAGACAGGGGCAGACCCTCCACTTT
.	TRBV3-1/TRBV3-2	TRBJ2-7	.	CASSQSRAVSLEQYF	TGTGCCAGCAGCCAGTCCCGAGCGGTGTCGCTCGAGCAGTACTTC
.	TRBV18	TRBJ1-1	.	CASSPAVDTEAFF	TGTGCCAGCTCACCGGCGGTGGACACTGAAGCTTTCTTT
.	TRBV6-2/TRBV6-3	TRBJ2-3	once	CASSSPSGNLRDTQYF	TGTGCCAGCAGTTCCCCGTCGGGGAATTTAAGAGATACGCAGTATTTT
TRBD2	TRBV5-4	TRBJ2-5	.	CASRSQSGGGQETQYF	TGTGCCAGCAGAAGCCAGAGTGGGGGAGGGCAAGAGACCCAGTACTTC
.	TRBV6-5	TRBJ1-5	.	CASREIRAQPQHF	TGTGCCAGCAGGGAGATCAGGGCTCAGCCCCAGCATTTT
.	TRBV5-1	TRBJ2-2	.	CASSLKQNTGELFF	TGCGCCAGCAGCTTGAAACAGAACACCGGGGAGCTGTTTTTT
.	TRBV4-3	TRBJ2-1	once	CASSQGRGNEQFF	TGCGCCAGCAGCCAAGGGCGAGGGAATGAGCAGTTCTTC
.	TRBV27	TRBJ1-1	.	CASSLRMTRGGGAEAFF	TGTGCCAGCAGTTTACGAATGACTCGAGGGGGGGGCGCTGAAGCTTTCTTT